These 24 T cell receptor beta chains share one sample of origin, sequenced in a study of shared clonotypes between healthy human individuals. Sequenced by immunoSEQ multiplex PCR; TCRdb stores in-frame clones only, minus some. This table holds about 1.5 million clones, 95% to 99% found once. The sample comprised naive CD4+ T cells sorted from blood. Specified subset: CD45RA+ positively selected. These receptor sequences come from a man aged 25 to 45 in good health.

The chain carries TRBV9 and TRBJ2-5; tentatively, D is TRBD1 (6 bases). V lost 4 bases and J lost 1, with 14 bases in between. The CDR3 sequence is 15 residues long. CDR1 and CDR2 (germline): SGDLS, YYNGEE. In DNA, the CDR3 is TGTGCCAGCAGCAAACAAGGGACATCCCAAGAGACCCAGTACTTC. Translating gives CASSKQGTSQETQYF.

The CDR3: CASTILGLRPQHF. The CDR3 bases are TGTGCCAGCACTATTTTGGGGTTAAGGCCCCAGCATTTT. The chain couples TRBV28 to TRBJ1-5; D gene unclear. Trimming removed 7 bases at V and 9 bases at J, with 16 bases between. This CDR3 comprises 13 residues. CDR1 and CDR2 from the germline V gene are MDHEN and SYDVKM.

This clone was observed a few times. This chain uses TRBV30 with TRBJ1-2, with D perhaps matching TRBD1 (6 bases). Germline V gene data show CDR1 as GTSNPN and CDR2 as SVGIG (reference sequence). With 1 base removed from V and 3 bases from J, the gap between germline ends came to 9 bases. The CDR3 contains 13 residues. The CDR3 reads CAWSDRGDYGYTF. CDR3 coding DNA: TGTGCCTGGAGTGATAGGGGGGACTATGGCTACACCTTC.

The chain employs TRBV29-1 and TRBJ2-7; D remains unclear. The germline CDR1 and CDR2 sequences are SQVTM and ANQGSEA. The length of the CDR3 is 12 residues. V lost 7 bases, J lost 0 bases, and 10 bases lay in between. CDR3 sequence (DNA): TGCAGCGCACAGACGAGCTCCTACGAGCAGTACTTC. The encoded protein is CSAQTSSYEQYF.

The chain employs TRBV9 and TRBJ2-5; a weak D match, TRBD2 (5 bases). V lost 4 bases and J 2 bases, leaving 15 bases between the germline ends. Per the germline V gene, CDR1 is SGDLS and CDR2 is YYNGEE. There are 15 residues in the CDR3. CDR3 sequence: CASSLTPAVQETQYF. DNA for the CDR3: TGTGCCAGCAGCCTAACCCCAGCGGTACAAGAGACCCAGTACTTC. Based on the CDR3 plus reference TRBV9 and TRBJ2-5, the full variable domain is DSGVTQTPKHLITATGQRVTLRCSPRSGDLSVYWYQQSLDQGLQFLIQYYNGEERAKGNILERFSAQQFPDLHSELNLSSLELGDSALYFCASSLTPAVQETQYFGPGTRLLVL.

The chain carries TRBV28 and TRBJ1-5, with D possibly matching TRBD1 (6 bases). Trimming removed 5 bases at V and 3 bases at J, with 17 bases between. The CDR3 spans 16 residues. The germline CDR1 and CDR2 sequences are MDHEN and SYDVKM. CDR3 DNA sequence: TGTGCCAGCAGTATCCCCGGGGGCCCCTTCAATCAGCCCCAGCATTTT. It yields the protein CASSIPGGPFNQPQHF. Full variable domain (outside the CDR3, taken from reference TRBV28 and TRBJ1-5): DVKVTQSSRYLVKRTGEKVFLECVQDMDHENMFWYRQDPGLGLRLIYFSYDVKMKEKGDIPEGYSVSREKKERFSLILESASTNQTSMYLCASSIPGGPFNQPQHFGDGTRLSIL.

The rearrangement joins TRBV15 to TRBJ1-4; D is undetermined. This CDR3 contains 14 residues. Per the germline V gene, CDR1 is LNHNV and CDR2 is YYDKDF (reference sequence). V dropped 0 bases and J dropped 8 bases, with 10 bases sitting between them. The CDR3 DNA reads TGTGCCACCAGCAGAGATAAGGGTTACGAAAAACTGTTTTTT. Amino acid sequence: CATSRDKGYEKLFF.

The rearrangement joins TRBV11-2 to TRBJ2-7, with 8 bases identical to TRBD1. This CDR3 is 15 amino acids long. Germline V lookup: CDR1 SGHAT, CDR2 FQNNGV. The junction had 6 bases not matched to a gene; V was cut back by 1 base and J by 4 bases. The CDR3 spells CASSLGYRGNYEQYF. The CDR3 nucleotides are TGTGCCAGCAGCTTAGGATACAGGGGGAATTACGAGCAGTACTTC.

The rearrangement links TRBV5-8 to TRBJ1-1; tentative D call: TRBD1 (6 bases). Trimming pared 3 bases from V and 5 bases from J, leaving 17 bases between. This CDR3 comprises 15 residues. Germline V lookup: CDR1 SGHTS, CDR2 YDEGEE. CDR3 residues: CASSWGLRGRTEAFF. The CDR3 bases are TGTGCCAGCAGCTGGGGGCTCCGGGGACGAACTGAAGCTTTCTTT. Supplemented by reference TRBV5-8 and TRBJ1-1, the full variable domain reads EAGVTQSPTHLIKTRGQQATLRCSPISGHTSVYWYQQALGLGLQFLLWYDEGEERNRGNFPPRFSGRQFPNYSSELNVNALELEDSALYLCASSWGLRGRTEAFFGQGTRLTVV.

This chain uses TRBV7-2 with TRBJ1-2; D is ambiguous. The CDR3 is 13 residues long. CDR1 and CDR2 from the germline V gene are SGHTA and FQGNSA. The V end lost 5 bases, the J end lost 8 bases, and 15 bases lay between the germline ends. This CDR3 reads CASSHGSPQGYTF. The CDR3 region has the DNA TGTGCCAGCAGCCACGGAAGCCCCCAAGGCTACACCTTC.

This clone was observed a single time. The chain uses TRBV27 and TRBJ2-7; D is perhaps TRBD1 (5 bases). The CDR3 runs to 14 residues. Looked up from germline, CDR1 is MNHEY and CDR2 is SMNVEV (reference sequence). V was shortened by 0 bases and J by 3 bases, with 9 bases between the two germline ends. The chain's CDR3 is CASSLSAGRYEQYF. Written as DNA, the CDR3 is TGTGCCAGCAGTTTATCGGCAGGGCGCTACGAGCAGTACTTC.

A note on this clone: Within the sample, other DNA sequences also encode this same CDR3. The rearrangement links TRBV5-1 to TRBJ2-5; 7 nucleotides align to TRBD1. Germline CDR1 reads SGHRS; CDR2 reads YFSETQ. The CDR3 contains 13 residues. V shed 5 bases, J shed 2 bases, and the junction held 3 bases outside the gene matches. The CDR3 nucleotides are TGCGCCAGCAGTAGGGACAGTCAAGAGACCCAGTACTTC. This translates into CASSRDSQETQYF.

The chain combines TRBV6-1 with TRBJ2-1; 8 nucleotides match TRBD1. The length of the CDR3 is 15 residues. Germline V gene data show CDR1 as MNHNS and CDR2 as SASEGT. The V gene end was trimmed by 3 bases and the J gene end by 0 bases; junction bases not matched to a gene: 1. CDR3 DNA: TGTGCCAGCAGTGAGGACAGGGTCTCCTACAATGAGCAGTTCTTC. Protein: CASSEDRVSYNEQFF.

The chain uses TRBV28 and TRBJ2-1, with TRBD2 matching over 12 bases. The V and J ends lost 4 bases and 10 bases, in that order; junction bases with no gene match: 8. Germline V gives CDR1 MDHEN, CDR2 SYDVKM. This CDR3 spans 15 amino acids. Here the CDR3 DNA reads TGTGCCAGCAGTTCACCCGGACTAGCGGGATCAGAGCAGTTCTTC. Residues: CASSSPGLAGSEQFF.

This rearrangement joins TRBV5-5 to TRBJ2-1; 9 bases fit TRBD1. The CDR3 totals 15 residues. J was trimmed by 4 bases and V by 4 bases; bases with no gene match: 6. Germline CDR1 reads SGHKS; CDR2 reads YYEKEE (reference sequence). CDR3 sequence (DNA): TGTGCCAGCAGCCACGGGACAGGGTCTTACAATGAGCAGTTCTTC. Translating gives CASSHGTGSYNEQFF.

This clone was counted a single time. The CDR3 here is CASSREASWETQYF. CDR3 coding DNA: TGTGCCAGTAGTCGGGAGGCAAGTTGGGAGACCCAGTACTTC. V gene TRBV19 combines with J gene TRBJ2-5; TRBD2 matches 7 bases. The CDR3 has 14 amino acids. V lost 5 bases to trimming and J lost 5 bases; unmatched junction nucleotides: 8. CDR1 and CDR2 from the germline V gene are LNHDA and SQIVND (reference sequence).

The chain employs TRBV21-1 and TRBJ2-1. TRBV21-1 is designated a pseudogene. The CDR3 is made up of 19 amino acids. DNA for the CDR3: TGTGCCAGCAGCAAGGTCCCATCGGGGCGCATGAGCTCCTACAATGAGCAGTTCTTC. Amino acids: CASSKVPSGRMSSYNEQFF.

As DNA, the CDR3 is TGTGCCAGCAGCGGCCCAGGGCCCTACGAGCAGTACTTC. It specifies CASSGPGPYEQYF. V usage is TRBV9 and J usage is TRBJ2-7; D perhaps matches TRBD1 (5 bases). V lost 3 bases, J lost 2 bases, and 9 bases lay in between. The germline V gene encodes CDR1 SGDLS and CDR2 YYNGEE. The CDR3 runs 13 residues.

V and J are TRBV28 and TRBJ2-1, with 11 bases matching TRBD2. V was pared by 3 bases and J by 4 bases, with 2 bases of the junction left unmatched. The CDR3 is 15 amino acids. CDR1 and CDR2 from the germline V gene are MDHEN and SYDVKM. The CDR3 DNA reads as TGTGCCAGCAGTTTGGGGACTAGCGGATACAATGAGCAGTTCTTC. Translation: CASSLGTSGYNEQFF.

The CDR3 DNA sequence: TGTGCCAGCAGTCTCCAGGGACTAGCGGGACGGGAGACCCAGTACTTC. Its translation: CASSLQGLAGRETQYF. This chain uses TRBV28 with TRBJ2-5, with 13 bases identical to TRBD2. Looked up from germline, CDR1 is MDHEN and CDR2 is SYDVKM. V shed 5 bases, J shed 5 bases, and the junction held 8 bases outside the gene matches. The length of the CDR3 is 16 residues.

The rearrangement joins TRBV11-2 to TRBJ2-3; TRBD2 aligns across 8 bases. Germline V gives CDR1 SGHAT, CDR2 FQNNGV. This CDR3 comprises 16 residues. V lost 5 bases and J lost 11; bases outside the gene matches: 18. CDR3 in amino acids: CASSLSGTRGPLEQYF. The CDR3 nucleotides read TGTGCCAGCAGCCTATCCGGGACTAGAGGCCCGTTAGAGCAGTATTTT. Using reference TRBV11-2 and TRBJ2-3 for the parts outside the CDR3, the full variable domain is EAGVAQSPRYKIIEKRQSVAFWCNPISGHATLYWYQQILGQGPKLLIQFQNNGVVDDSQLPKDRFSAERLKGVDSTLKIQPAKLEDSAVYLCASSLSGTRGPLEQYFGPGTRLTVL.

The chain links TRBV6-1 to TRBJ2-2; 8 positions match TRBD1. The V gene's germline CDR1 is MNHNS and CDR2 SASEGT. V shed 8 bases, J shed 5 bases, and the junction held 4 bases outside the gene matches. The CDR3 contains 13 residues. The CDR3 here is CASVRQGTGELFF. The DNA for the CDR3 is TGTGCCAGCGTAAGACAGGGGACCGGGGAGCTGTTTTTT.

The chain employs TRBV5-1 and TRBJ1-1; D is unresolved. CDR1 SGHRS and CDR2 YFSETQ come from the germline V gene. V was pared by 0 bases and J by 5 bases, with 8 bases between. The CDR3 loop spans 13 amino acids. The DNA for the CDR3 is TGCGCCAGCAGCTTGGTTAAGGAGACTGAAGCTTTCTTT. Its translation is CASSLVKETEAFF. The full variable domain, in which reference TRBV5-1 and TRBJ1-1 provide the parts outside the CDR3, is KAGVTQTPRYLIKTRGQQVTLSCSPISGHRSVSWYQQTPGQGLQFLFEYFSETQRNKGNFPGRFSGRQFSNSRSEMNVSTLELGDSALYLCASSLVKETEAFFGQGTRLTVV.

The table lists this clone with a count of one. Additional DNA sequences in this sample encode the identical CDR3. The J gene is TRBJ1-1, the V gene TRBV6-1, with D unclear. Germline V gene sequence: CDR1 MNHNS, CDR2 SASEGT. V was shortened by 0 bases and J by 4 bases, with 6 bases between the two germline ends. The CDR3 has 13 amino acids. CDR3 nucleotide sequence: TGTGCCAGCAGTGAAGCGCGGGGCACTGAAGCTTTCTTT. This gives the protein CASSEARGTEAFF.